One sample yielded the 13 T cell receptor beta chains listed below, sequenced in a study of a mutant IDH1 vaccine in newly diagnosed glioma. TCRdb keeps only in-frame clones here, not all; method: immunoSEQ multiplex PCR. The sample carries more than 25,000 clones, under 85% recorded once. Time point specified: week 35, safety follow-up. Topical imiquimod was applied with each vaccine dose, which held 300 ug of mutant IDH1 20-mer peptide. These receptors lack a known antigen. This specimen consisted of PBMCs, obtained from a glioma patient whose treatment included an IDH1 peptide vaccine. All receptors come from a woman in her thirties with glioma. Some clones in this sample may be carry-over from other donors' samples.

The chain combines TRBV29-1 with TRBJ2-7; 8 bases are a match to TRBD1. CDR1 and CDR2 (germline): SQVTM, ANQGSEA. This CDR3 is built from 12 residues. V trimming: 5 bases; J trimming: 5 bases; junction bases outside the gene matches: 5. The CDR3 sequence: CSVRTGIHEQYF. In DNA form, the CDR3 reads TGCAGCGTTAGGACAGGGATACACGAGCAGTACTTC.

The rearrangement joins TRBV19 to TRBJ2-3; 8 positions match TRBD2. This CDR3 is built from 16 residues. Trimming at V came to 6 bases and at J to 6 bases, leaving 14 bases not matched to a gene. The germline CDR1 and CDR2 sequences are LNHDA and SQIVND (reference sequence). DNA for the CDR3: TGTGCCAGTAGACCGGATCCCTCTGGCGGGAGGGATACGCAGTATTTT. Translated: CASRPDPSGGRDTQYF.

This clone has only one observation. V is TRBV6-5 and J is TRBJ2-6, with D uncertain. This CDR3 has 16 amino acids. The V gene's germline CDR1 is MNHEY and CDR2 SVGAGI. V was cut by 0 bases and J by 4 bases, with 10 bases left in between. The CDR3 region is CASSYSRASGANVLTF. The CDR3 DNA reads as TGTGCCAGCAGTTACTCCAGAGCATCAGGGGCCAACGTCCTGACTTTC.

The gene calls are TRBV18 and TRBJ1-5; 7 positions match TRBD1. Germline CDR1 KGHSH, CDR2 LQKENI. This CDR3 has 17 residues. With V trimmed by 2 bases and J by 3 bases, 10 bases remained unmatched. CDR3 loop: CASSPYSGTAVNQPQHF. As DNA, the CDR3 is TGTGCCAGCTCACCATACTCCGGGACAGCGGTCAATCAGCCCCAGCATTTT.

The chain links TRBV15 to TRBJ1-2, with unresolved D. The CDR3 contains 18 residues. The V gene lost 0 bases and the J gene lost 4 bases, with 21 bases spanning the gap. CDR1 is LNHNV and CDR2 is YYDKDF in the germline V gene (reference sequence). The CDR3 reads CATSRDRAWSGDSYGYTF. In nucleotides, the CDR3 is TGTGCCACCAGCAGAGATCGGGCCTGGTCAGGCGACTCCTATGGCTACACCTTC.

V gene TRBV9 combines with J gene TRBJ2-7; the D gene is possibly TRBD2 (6 bases). The CDR3 extends over 16 amino acids. Trimming shortened V by 0 bases and J by 2 bases, and 15 bases separated the two germline ends. Germline V lookup: CDR1 SGDLS, CDR2 YYNGEE. The CDR3: CASSVALAGSTYEQYF. The CDR3 nucleotides are TGTGCCAGCAGCGTAGCTCTTGCGGGGAGTACCTACGAGCAGTACTTC.

The rearrangement joins TRBV7-9 to TRBJ2-5; TRBD2 might be the D (5 bases). The germline gives CDR1 SEHNR, CDR2 FQNEAQ (reference sequence). The CDR3 runs to 15 residues. V was pared by 5 bases and J by 1 base, with 14 bases between. In DNA form, the CDR3 reads TGTGCCAGCAGCCCCTTGGGAGTAATCCAAGAGACCCAGTACTTC. Translation gives CASSPLGVIQETQYF.

The chain links TRBV25-1 to TRBJ1-5, with a tentative D call TRBD1 (5 bases). CDR1 is MGHDK and CDR2 is SYGVNS in the germline V gene. V lost 4 bases and J lost 2, with 15 bases in between. This CDR3 comprises 16 residues. For the CDR3, the DNA is TGTGCCAGCAGTGGATACGGTTGGGGGGGCAATCAGCCCCAGCATTTT. Its protein is CASSGYGWGGNQPQHF. Complete variable domain (other parts from reference TRBV25-1 and TRBJ1-5): EADIYQTPRYLVIGTGKKITLECSQTMGHDKMYWYQQDPGMELHLIHYSYGVNSTEKGDLSSESTVSRIRTEHFPLTLESARPSHTSQYLCASSGYGWGGNQPQHFGDGTRLSIL.

The chain has TRBV11-3 and TRBJ2-7; 15 nucleotides agree with TRBD2. The CDR3 consists of 17 residues. J was trimmed by 7 bases and V by 1 base; bases with no gene match: 8. Germline V gene sequence: CDR1 SGHNT, CDR2 YENEEA. CDR3 bases: TGTGCCAGCAGCTTAGCTCGGACTAGCGGGAGGGTTGAGGAGCAGTACTTC. Translation gives CASSLARTSGRVEEQYF.

The chain links TRBV5-4 to TRBJ1-2, with 7 bases aligning to TRBD1. V shed 1 base, J shed 1 base, and the junction held 4 bases outside the gene matches. CDR3 size: 15 residues. Looked up from germline, CDR1 is SGHNT and CDR2 is YYREEE (reference sequence). The CDR3 reads CASSLKAGGNYGYTF. Here the CDR3 DNA reads TGTGCCAGCAGCTTGAAGGCAGGGGGTAACTATGGCTACACCTTC.

This clone has more than one count but fewer than ten. The sample carries other DNA sequences with the same CDR3. J is TRBJ1-1 and V is TRBV25-1; no clear D gene. Trimming removed 5 bases at V and 2 bases at J, with 3 bases between. Germline CDR1 is MGHDK and CDR2 is SYGVNS. The CDR3 consists of 11 residues. CDR3 loop: CASSLNTEAFF. The CDR3, as DNA: TGTGCCAGCAGTCTAAACACTGAAGCTTTCTTT.

A few counts support this clone. The chain employs TRBV4-1 and TRBJ1-1, with unresolved D. The germline gives CDR1 MGHRA, CDR2 YSYEKL. Trimming removed 1 base from V and 0 bases from J, with 12 bases in between. This CDR3 has 16 amino acids. The CDR3 sequence is CASSQVANPMNTEAFF. The CDR3 bases are TGCGCCAGCAGCCAAGTTGCGAACCCTATGAACACTGAAGCTTTCTTT.

This chain connects TRBV13 to TRBJ2-2, with TRBD2 identical over 8 bases. Germline CDR1 is PRHDT and CDR2 is FYEKMQ (reference sequence). V shed 2 bases and J 7 bases; nucleotides not matched to a gene: 3. The CDR3 extends over 14 amino acids. The CDR3 loop is CASSLSGSVGELFF. The CDR3 bases are TGTGCCAGCAGCTTAAGCGGGAGCGTCGGGGAGCTGTTTTTT.